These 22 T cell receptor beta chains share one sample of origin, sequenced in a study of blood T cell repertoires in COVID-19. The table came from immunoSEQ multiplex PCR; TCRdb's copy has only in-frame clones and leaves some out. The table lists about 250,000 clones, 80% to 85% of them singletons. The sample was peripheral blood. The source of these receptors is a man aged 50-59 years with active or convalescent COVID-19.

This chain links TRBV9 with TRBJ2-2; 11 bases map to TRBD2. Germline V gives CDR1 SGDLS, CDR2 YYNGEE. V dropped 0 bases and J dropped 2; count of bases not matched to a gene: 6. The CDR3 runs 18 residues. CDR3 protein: CASSVAPSGGINTGELFF. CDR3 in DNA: TGTGCCAGCAGCGTAGCTCCTAGCGGGGGGATTAACACCGGGGAGCTGTTTTTT.

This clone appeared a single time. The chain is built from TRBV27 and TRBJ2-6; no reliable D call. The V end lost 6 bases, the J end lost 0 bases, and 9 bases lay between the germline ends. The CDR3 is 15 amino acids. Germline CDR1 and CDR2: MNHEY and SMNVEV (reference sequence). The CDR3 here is CASRKLASGANVLTF. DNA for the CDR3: TGTGCCAGCAGAAAATTAGCCTCTGGGGCCAACGTCCTGACTTTC.

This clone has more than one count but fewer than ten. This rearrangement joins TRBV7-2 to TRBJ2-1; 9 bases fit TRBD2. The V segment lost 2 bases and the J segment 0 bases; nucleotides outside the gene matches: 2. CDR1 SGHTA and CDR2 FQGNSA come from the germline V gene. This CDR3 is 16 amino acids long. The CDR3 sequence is CASSLLAGSSYNEQFF. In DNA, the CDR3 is TGTGCCAGCAGCTTACTAGCGGGGAGCTCCTACAATGAGCAGTTCTTC.

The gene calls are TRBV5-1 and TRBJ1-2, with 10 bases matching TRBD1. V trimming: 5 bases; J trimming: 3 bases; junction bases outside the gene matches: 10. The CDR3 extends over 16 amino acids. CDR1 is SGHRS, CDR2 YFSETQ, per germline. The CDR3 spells CASSLGQGVFYYGYTF. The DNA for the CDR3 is TGCGCCAGCAGTCTAGGACAGGGGGTTTTCTACTATGGCTACACCTTC.

CDR3 DNA sequence: TGTGCCACCAGCAGAGAACAGGGGGCCTTTGAGCAGTTCTTC. Translation gives CATSREQGAFEQFF. V usage is TRBV15 and J usage is TRBJ2-1; 9 bases are a match to TRBD1. In germline, CDR1 is LNHNV, CDR2 YYDKDF (reference sequence). After removal of 0 bases from V and 9 bases from J, the junction contained 3 bases not matched to a gene. The CDR3 is 14 residues long.

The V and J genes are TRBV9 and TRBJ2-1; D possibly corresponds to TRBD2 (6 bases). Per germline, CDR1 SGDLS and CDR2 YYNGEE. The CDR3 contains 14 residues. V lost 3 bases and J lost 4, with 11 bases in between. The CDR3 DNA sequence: TGTGCCAGCAGCGGCGGACTAACGTACAATGAGCAGTTCTTC. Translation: CASSGGLTYNEQFF.

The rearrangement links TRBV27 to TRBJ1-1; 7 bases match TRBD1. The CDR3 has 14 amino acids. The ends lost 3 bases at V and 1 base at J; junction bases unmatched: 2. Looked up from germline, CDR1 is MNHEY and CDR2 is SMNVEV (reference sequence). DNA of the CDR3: TGTGCCAGCAGTTTGAGGGGGCCGAACACTGAAGCTTTCTTT. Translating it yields CASSLRGPNTEAFF.

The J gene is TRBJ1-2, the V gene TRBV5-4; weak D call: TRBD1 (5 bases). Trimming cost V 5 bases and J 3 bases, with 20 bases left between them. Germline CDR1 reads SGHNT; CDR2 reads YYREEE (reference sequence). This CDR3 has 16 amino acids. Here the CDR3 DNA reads TGTGCCAGCAGACGGCAGGGTTCAATCTCGGACTATGGCTACACCTTC. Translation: CASRRQGSISDYGYTF.

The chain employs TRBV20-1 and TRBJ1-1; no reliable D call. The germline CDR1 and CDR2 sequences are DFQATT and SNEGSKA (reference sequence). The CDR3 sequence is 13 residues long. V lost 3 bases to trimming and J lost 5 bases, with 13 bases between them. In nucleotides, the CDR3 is TGCAGTGCTAGTAATCGAGGCTGGACTGAAGCTTTCTTT. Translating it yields CSASNRGWTEAFF.

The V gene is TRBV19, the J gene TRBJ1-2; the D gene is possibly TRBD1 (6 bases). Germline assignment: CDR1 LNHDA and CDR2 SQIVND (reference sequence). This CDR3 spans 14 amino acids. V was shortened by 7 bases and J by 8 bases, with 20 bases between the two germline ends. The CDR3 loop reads CASNTSPGTQGYTF. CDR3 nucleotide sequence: TGTGCCAGTAATACTTCCCCAGGGACACAGGGCTACACCTTC.

CDR3 residues: CASSPPYSYEQYF. In nucleotides, the CDR3 is TGTGCCAGTAGTCCCCCATATAGCTACGAGCAGTACTTC. The chain has TRBV19 and TRBJ2-7, with D hard to call. There are 13 residues in the CDR3. Germline V gene sequence: CDR1 LNHDA, CDR2 SQIVND (reference sequence). The V gene lost 5 bases and the J gene lost 3 bases, with 11 bases spanning the gap.

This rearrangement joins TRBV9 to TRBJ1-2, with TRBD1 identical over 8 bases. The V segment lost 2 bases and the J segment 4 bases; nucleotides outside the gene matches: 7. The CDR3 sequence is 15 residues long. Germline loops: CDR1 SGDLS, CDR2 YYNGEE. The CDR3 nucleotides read TGTGCCAGCAGCGTCCTGGACAGGGCCCTCTATGGCTACACCTTC. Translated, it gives CASSVLDRALYGYTF.

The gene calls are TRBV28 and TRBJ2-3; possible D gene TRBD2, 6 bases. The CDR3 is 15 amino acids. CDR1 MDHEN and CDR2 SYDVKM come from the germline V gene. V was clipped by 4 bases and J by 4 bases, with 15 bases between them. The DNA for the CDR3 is TGTGCCAGCAGTTCTCGACTAGAGGTCGCAGATACGCAGTATTTT. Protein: CASSSRLEVADTQYF.

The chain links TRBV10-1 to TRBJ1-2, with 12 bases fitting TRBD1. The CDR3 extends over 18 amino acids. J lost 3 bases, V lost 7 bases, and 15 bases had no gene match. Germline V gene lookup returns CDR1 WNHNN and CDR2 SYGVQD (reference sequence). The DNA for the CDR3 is TGCGCCAGCATAGGGGACAGGGGGCACGCCCGTTTCGACTATGGCTACACCTTC. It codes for CASIGDRGHARFDYGYTF.

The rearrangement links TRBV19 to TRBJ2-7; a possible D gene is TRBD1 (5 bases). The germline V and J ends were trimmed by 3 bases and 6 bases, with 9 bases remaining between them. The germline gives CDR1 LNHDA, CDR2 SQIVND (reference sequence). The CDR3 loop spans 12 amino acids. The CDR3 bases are TGTGCCAGTAGTATGGGCCAGGGCGAGCAGTACTTC. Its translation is CASSMGQGEQYF.

CDR3 DNA sequence: TGTGCCAGCAGTCGATCCGGGACAGGGGGACATGGCTACACCTTC. Its protein is CASSRSGTGGHGYTF. The chain recombines TRBV9 with TRBJ1-2; 11 bases match TRBD1. Germline V gene data show CDR1 as SGDLS and CDR2 as YYNGEE. With V trimmed by 5 bases and J by 6 bases, 9 bases remained unmatched. This CDR3 is 15 amino acids long.

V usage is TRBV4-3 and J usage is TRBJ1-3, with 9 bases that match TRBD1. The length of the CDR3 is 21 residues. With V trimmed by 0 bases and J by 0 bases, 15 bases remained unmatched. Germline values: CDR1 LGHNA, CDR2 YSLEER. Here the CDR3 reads CASSQDLGDRESLFSGNTIYF. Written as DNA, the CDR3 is TGCGCCAGCAGCCAAGATCTGGGGGACAGGGAGTCCCTGTTCTCTGGAAACACCATATATTTT.

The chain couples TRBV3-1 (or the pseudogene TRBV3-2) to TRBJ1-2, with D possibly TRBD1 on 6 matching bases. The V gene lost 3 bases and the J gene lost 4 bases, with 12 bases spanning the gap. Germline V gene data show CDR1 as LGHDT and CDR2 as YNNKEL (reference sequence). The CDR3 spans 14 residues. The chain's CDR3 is CASSHPTGIYGYTF. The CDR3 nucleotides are TGTGCCAGCAGCCACCCCACAGGGATCTATGGCTACACCTTC.

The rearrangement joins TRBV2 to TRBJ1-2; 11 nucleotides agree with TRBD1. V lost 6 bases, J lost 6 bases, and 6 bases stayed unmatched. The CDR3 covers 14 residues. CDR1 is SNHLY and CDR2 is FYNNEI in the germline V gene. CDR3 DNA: TGTGCCAGCAGAGTACCGGGACAGGGGGATGGCTACACCTTC. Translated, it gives CASRVPGQGDGYTF. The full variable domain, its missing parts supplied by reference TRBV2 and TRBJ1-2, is EPEVTQTPSHQVTQMGQEVILRCVPISNHLYFYWYRQILGQKVEFLVSFYNNEISEKSEIFDDQFSVERPDGSNFTLKIRSTKLEDSAMYFCASRVPGQGDGYTFGSGTRLTVV.

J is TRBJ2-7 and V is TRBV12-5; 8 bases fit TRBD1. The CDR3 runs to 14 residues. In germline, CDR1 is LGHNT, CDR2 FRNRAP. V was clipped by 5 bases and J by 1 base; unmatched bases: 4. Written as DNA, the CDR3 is TGTGCTAGTGGTAAAGGACAGGGATCCTACGAGCAGTACTTC. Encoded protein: CASGKGQGSYEQYF.

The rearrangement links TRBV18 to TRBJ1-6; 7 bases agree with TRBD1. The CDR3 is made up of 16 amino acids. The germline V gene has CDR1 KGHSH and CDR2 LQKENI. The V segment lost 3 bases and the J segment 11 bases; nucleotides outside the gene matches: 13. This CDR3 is CASSPKDRAGGAPLHF. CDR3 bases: TGTGCCAGCTCACCTAAAGACAGGGCGGGTGGTGCACCCCTCCACTTT. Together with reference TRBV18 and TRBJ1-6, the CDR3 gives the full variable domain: NAGVMQNPRHLVRRRGQEARLRCSPMKGHSHVYWYRQLPEEGLKFMVYLQKENIIDESGMPKERFSAEFPKEGPSILRIQQVVRGDSAAYFCASSPKDRAGGAPLHFGNGTRLTVT.

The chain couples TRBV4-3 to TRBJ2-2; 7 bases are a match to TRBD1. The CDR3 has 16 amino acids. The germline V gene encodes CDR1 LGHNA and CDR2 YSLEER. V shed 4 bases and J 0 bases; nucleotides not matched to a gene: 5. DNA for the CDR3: TGCGCCAGCAGCCTTAACAGGGGCGCGAACACCGGGGAGCTGTTTTTT. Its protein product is CASSLNRGANTGELFF.